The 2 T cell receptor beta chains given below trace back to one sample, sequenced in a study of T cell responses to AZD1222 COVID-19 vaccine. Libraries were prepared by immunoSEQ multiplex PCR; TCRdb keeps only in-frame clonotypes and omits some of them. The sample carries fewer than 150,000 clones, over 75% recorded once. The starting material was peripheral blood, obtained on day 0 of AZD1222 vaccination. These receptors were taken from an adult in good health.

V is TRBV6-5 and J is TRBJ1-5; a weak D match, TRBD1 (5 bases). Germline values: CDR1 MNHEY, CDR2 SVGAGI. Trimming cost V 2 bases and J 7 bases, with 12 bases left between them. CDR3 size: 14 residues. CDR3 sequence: CASSYRGQGQPQHF. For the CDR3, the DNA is TGTGCCAGCAGTTACAGGGGCCAGGGACAGCCCCAGCATTTT.

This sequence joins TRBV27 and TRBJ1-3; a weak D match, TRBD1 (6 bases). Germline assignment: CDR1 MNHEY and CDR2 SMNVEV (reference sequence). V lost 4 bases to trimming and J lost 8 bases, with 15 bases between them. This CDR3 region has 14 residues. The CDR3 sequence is CASSSVDRLDTIYF. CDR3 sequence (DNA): TGTGCCAGCAGTTCCGTCGACAGGTTAGACACCATATATTTT.